This is a list of T cell receptor beta chains from one sample in a study of blood T cells in healthy people across ages. TCRdb fed the 5' RACE reads into MiXCR, producing one record per CDR3 protein. This table holds 1.5 million to 2 million distinct CDR3 sequences, 25% to 30% found once. The specimen was blood. All receptors come from a young woman in good health. CDR3s include the opening cysteine and the closing phenylalanine or tryptophan. D genes are given only for firm matches. Rows give clone size only sometimes, using once, few, many, or a class for an expanded clone.

>TRBV7-2|TRBD2|TRBJ2-4|15|few
TGTGCCAGCAGCCCCAGAGCGGGGGGGATGAGCATTCAGTACTTC
CASSPRAGGMSIQYF
>TRBV20-1|NA|TRBJ2-7|14|few
TGCAGTGCCGCGACCGGCCGGATCTCATACGAGCAGTACTTC
CSAATGRISYEQYF
>TRBV7-9|NA|TRBJ1-1|16|few
TGTGCCAGCAGCACCACGACACGGGGCTTATTAACTGAAGCTTTCTTT
CASSTTTRGLLTEAFF
>TRBV7-2|NA|TRBJ2-5|13|many
TGTGCCAGCAGCTTCATTTTCCAAGAGACCCAGTACTTC
CASSFIFQETQYF
>TRBV12-3/TRBV12-4|NA|TRBJ2-6|15|many
TGTGCCAGCAGATCGGGCATACCTGGGGCCAACGTCCTGACTTTC
CASRSGIPGANVLTF
>TRBV29-1|TRBD1|TRBJ1-2|14|NA
TGCAGCGTTGAGGGGCGACAGGGATCCCATGGCTACACCTTC
CSVEGRQGSHGYTF
>TRBV12-3/TRBV12-4|TRBD2|TRBJ2-3|21|NA
TGTGCCAGCAGTTTAGAATTGGGTAGCGGGAGGGCCGGGGAAAGCACGGATACGCAGTATTTT
CASSLELGSGRAGESTDTQYF
>TRBV6-5|TRBD1|TRBJ2-7|12|many
TGTGCCAGCAGCCGACAGGGTCACGAGCAGTACTTC
CASSRQGHEQYF
>TRBV7-2|NA|TRBJ1-2|17|once
TGTGCCAGCAGCCAGGGGTGGCTGCAGGCCTCCCCGGGTGGCTACACCTTC
CASSQGWLQASPGGYTF
>TRBV3-1|NA|TRBJ2-7|11|NA
TGTGCCAGCAGGGCAAGCGGCGAGCAGTACTTC
CASRASGEQYF
>TRBV2|TRBD2|TRBJ2-3|16|few
TGTGCCAGCAGTGAATTGGGCGGGGGGGCGACGGATACGCAGTATTTT
CASSELGGGATDTQYF
>TRBV28|TRBD1|TRBJ2-7|15|NA
TGTGCCAGCAGATCACAGGGGTCCGGCTCCTACGAGCAGTACTTC
CASRSQGSGSYEQYF
>TRBV2|TRBD2|TRBJ2-3|16|few
TGTGCCAGCACTGGACTAGCGGGAGGGGATGCAGATACGCAGTATTTT
CASTGLAGGDADTQYF
>TRBV29-1|NA|TRBJ2-1|14|few
TGCAGCGTTGAAGCCCGCTCAGGGGGGAATGAGCAGTTCTTC
CSVEARSGGNEQFF
>TRBV7-3|NA|TRBJ2-3|14|NA
TGTGCCAGCTCCATGGGCACCGGGACAGATACGCAGTATTTT
CASSMGTGTDTQYF
>TRBV6-1|NA|TRBJ1-2|13|NA
TGTGCCAGCACGGGGACACCAAACTATGGCTACACCTTC
CASTGTPNYGYTF
>TRBV10-3|NA|TRBJ2-3|13|NA
TGTACCATCAGTGAGTTCTCACCAGATACGCAGTATTTT
CTISEFSPDTQYF
>TRBV29-1|NA|TRBJ2-5|12|NA
TGCAGCGTTAGCGGGCACCAAGAGGCCCAGTACTTC
CSVSGHQEAQYF
>TRBV12-3/TRBV12-4|NA|TRBJ1-5|13|NA
TGTGCCAGCAGTTGGGGACAAAATCAGCCCCAGCATTTT
CASSWGQNQPQHF
>TRBV20-1|NA|TRBJ1-5|15|NA
TGCAGTGCTAGTGTTACGTCGGCGGGGAATCAGCCCCAGCATTTT
CSASVTSAGNQPQHF
>TRBV12-3/TRBV12-4|TRBD2|TRBJ2-3|17|NA
TGTGCCAGCAGCTCTCGGACTAGCGGGGTCACCACAGATACGCAGTATTTT
CASSSRTSGVTTDTQYF